Below, one TCR beta chain is given with its context. Its specificity is not known. The data were taken from a study of siplizumab effects on memory and regulatory T cells. Regarding the study as a whole: There appeared to be greater diversity in naive T cells than in memory cells, and naive T cells seemed major contributors to the alloresponse. Mapping to unstimulated subsets was achieved for only a minor fraction of alloreactive clones. Under siplizumab, an average roughly 70% of mappable alloreactive CD4+ clones were Treg-derived, compared with 25% to 30% in controls.

Assay: immunoSEQ multiplex PCR; the TCRdb copy retains only in-frame clones and omits some. The repertoire holds tens of thousands of clones, with less than 95% as singletons. Trimming left V 0 bases short and J 2 bases short, with 8 bases between. Germline V gene lookup returns CDR1 MGHRA and CDR2 YSYEKL. CDR3 length: 15 amino acids. Sequencing was carried out using CD8+ T cells sorted from blood. The receptor was isolated from a human donor in good health. The chain couples TRBV4-1 to TRBJ2-1; D gene uncertain. CDR3 in amino acids: CASSQEGQTYNEQFF. The CDR3 DNA reads as TGCGCCAGCAGCCAAGAGGGCCAGACCTACAATGAGCAGTTCTTC.